These T cell receptor beta chains were read from a single sample in a study of low-dose radiotherapy and immunotherapy resistance in tumors. TCRdb itself ran the reads through MiXCR, one entry per CDR3 protein. The table shows approximately 84,000 distinct CDR3 sequences, with 15% to 20% occurring only once. The starting material was PBMCs, obtained before treatment. The receptors here all came from a male donor with prostate cancer. Each CDR3 is given without its conserved first and last residue. Fields, in order: V gene, J gene, CDR3 protein.

>TRBV11-2|TRBJ1-4
ASSFREGYEKLF
>TRBV2|TRBJ1-1
ASSVEGTNTEAF
>TRBV10-2|TRBJ2-2
ASSEPGAGELF
>TRBV4-1|TRBJ2-7
ASSQLGDRRHEQY
>TRBV11-2|TRBJ2-7
ASSPGQGAGYYEQY
>TRBV29-1|TRBJ2-7
SAEGGAHYEQY
>TRBV6-5|TRBJ1-1
ASSYGTVNTEAF
>TRBV5-1|TRBJ1-1
ASSPEGASLFEAF
>TRBV6-2/TRBV6-3|TRBJ2-7
ASSPRGATGLGLFIYEQY
>TRBV20-1|TRBJ1-3
SASSYRGPGNTIY
>TRBV11-2|TRBJ2-7
ASSYRGGQGREQY
>TRBV6-1|TRBJ2-3
ASSPQRGVGDTQY
>TRBV4-2|TRBJ1-1
ASSPGVDLMAF
>TRBV10-3|TRBJ2-3
AITNADPGLVADTQY
>TRBV5-1|TRBJ2-3
ASSLNTGSNTQY
>TRBV5-5|TRBJ2-7
ASSLGQGLGAYEQY
>TRBV20-1|TRBJ2-7
SANSPSGASYEQY
>TRBV2|TRBJ2-7
ASRDLWTGEQY
>TRBV12-3/TRBV12-4|TRBJ2-2
ASSPLLAGASGELF
>TRBV7-8|TRBJ1-5
ASSLARAGDQPQH
>TRBV2|TRBJ1-1
ASQFKSRLPEAF
>TRBV5-1|TRBJ2-1
ASSLAAGDSYNEQF
>TRBV20-1|TRBJ2-3
SGLAGGDVAQY
>TRBV19|TRBJ2-7
ASSDTGVGEQY
>TRBV5-1|TRBJ1-4
ASSRWGDRDTNEKLF
>TRBV29-1|TRBJ2-5
SGGTGRETQY
>TRBV29-1|TRBJ2-3
SVGEGVTDTQY
>TRBV29-1|TRBJ2-1
SVDGGGSGNEQF
>TRBV7-2|TRBJ1-1
ASSPALRGTEAF
>TRBV7-9|TRBJ1-1
ASSLETLNTEAF
>TRBV24-1|TRBJ2-1
ATSDASSGGFGEQF
>TRBV6-2/TRBV6-3|TRBJ2-3
ASRARDRVWGTETDTQY
>TRBV27|TRBJ1-2
ASSFEGGLGSGYT
>TRBV10-2|TRBJ2-1
ASSGGERGLSSYNEQF
>TRBV14|TRBJ2-5
ASSPRSPNRGLETQY
>TRBV5-4|TRBJ2-2
ASSGGQGAAGELF
>TRBV20-1|TRBJ2-7
SARPTGQPYEQY
>TRBV4-2|TRBJ1-4
ASSQDRKATNEKLF
>TRBV29-1|TRBJ2-1
SVSGSSYNEQF
>TRBV12-3/TRBV12-4|TRBJ2-2
ASSMDTGELF
>TRBV4-1|TRBJ2-4
ASSQARQGGRQY
>TRBV6-5|TRBJ1-2
ASNSQGGYT